This TCR beta chain comes out of a study of T cells after posttransplantation cyclophosphamide. Overall study results and limits: Recipient CMV seropositivity and CMV reactivation strongly tracked TRB clonality. Tissue-infiltrating T cells from skin or gut overlapped little with blood T cells. Donor CD8+ memory clones often dominated recipient blood repertoires at later times.

The related graft donor's blood sample was taken on the day of bone marrow donation. Concerning this clone: The target antigen is unknown.

Profiling relied on immunoSEQ multiplex PCR, and the TCRdb table lists in-frame clones only, not all of them. The table has 30,000 or so clones, 86% seen once; the top ten hold around 3.5%. Germline assignment: CDR1 MNHNS and CDR2 SASEGT. The length of the CDR3 is 15 residues. V gave up 8 bases and J gave up 5 bases; unmatched junction bases: 7. Input material: PBMCs. The chain couples TRBV6-1 to TRBJ2-1, with TRBD2 matching 12 bases. The TCR was taken from a man aged 50-60 years. CDR3 DNA sequence: TGTGCCAGCGACCCAGGACTAGCGGGACACAATGAGCAGTTCTTC. It translates to CASDPGLAGHNEQFF.